This passage covers 5 T cell receptor beta chains from one sample sequenced in a study of beta chain features in type 1 diabetes. What was sequenced were expressed TCRB transcripts, since all of the isolated RNA had been reverse transcribed. Produced via immunoSEQ multiplex PCR; TCRdb's table is partial and in-frame only. The sample includes hundreds of thousands of clones, 13% of them seen just once. General study points: People with Type 1 diabetes carried modestly yet significantly shorter TCRB CDR3s in all four CD4+ subsets.

Their cognate antigens are unknown. The specimen was naive CD4+ T cells from blood. These receptors originate from a man aged 18 to 29 with type 1 diabetes.

The chain uses TRBV6-1 and TRBJ1-1; the D gene is possibly TRBD1 (5 bases). The CDR3 consists of 15 residues. V lost 7 bases and J lost 4, with 19 bases in between. Germline CDR1 is MNHNS and CDR2 is SASEGT. CDR3 residues: CASTNGHATITEAFF. Here the CDR3 DNA reads TGTGCCAGCACCAACGGACACGCGACAATCACTGAAGCTTTCTTT.

The rearrangement joins TRBV27 to TRBJ2-7; 9 bases match TRBD1. Unmatched junction bases numbered 10, after V lost 4 bases and J lost 0 bases. The germline V gene has CDR1 MNHEY and CDR2 SMNVEV (reference sequence). The CDR3 totals 17 residues. CDR3 region: CASSYGQGPRGSYEQYF. CDR3 in DNA: TGTGCCAGCAGTTACGGACAGGGGCCCCGGGGCTCCTACGAGCAGTACTTC.

This rearrangement joins TRBV18 to TRBJ1-2, with D maybe TRBD1 (5 bases). Trimming removed 0 bases from V and 3 bases from J, with 11 bases in between. The CDR3 is 15 amino acids. Looked up from germline, CDR1 is KGHSH and CDR2 is LQKENI. The CDR3 DNA follows: TGTGCCAGCTCACCACCGCACAGAGGGGACTATGGCTACACCTTC. Amino acid sequence: CASSPPHRGDYGYTF.

This sequence joins TRBV29-1 and TRBJ2-7; TRBD2 is a possible D gene (5 bases). V gave up 8 bases and J gave up 3 bases, with 20 bases separating them. The CDR3 sequence is 14 residues long. The germline CDR1 and CDR2 sequences are SQVTM and ANQGSEA. The CDR3 DNA follows: TGCAGCCTTGGACGGAAGGGAGTGGTCTACGAGCAGTACTTC. It encodes CSLGRKGVVYEQYF.

This clone has more than one count but fewer than ten. The V and J genes are TRBV5-4 and TRBJ1-2; 8 positions match TRBD1. From germline, CDR1 is SGHNT and CDR2 YYREEE (reference sequence). CDR3 length equals 15 residues. Losses at the gene ends were 4 bases for V and 8 bases for J; bases not matched to a gene: 13. The CDR3 DNA is TGTGCCAGCAGCCCGAATGGACAGGGCGGACGAGGCTACACCTTC. As protein: CASSPNGQGGRGYTF.